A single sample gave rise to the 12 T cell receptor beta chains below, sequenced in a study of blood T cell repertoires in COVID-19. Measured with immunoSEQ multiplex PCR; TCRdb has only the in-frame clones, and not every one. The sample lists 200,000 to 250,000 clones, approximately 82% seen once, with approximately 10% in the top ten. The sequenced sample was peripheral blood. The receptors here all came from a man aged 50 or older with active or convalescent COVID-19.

CDR3 coding DNA: TGTGCCAGCAGTTACTCGATCGGCGAGCAGTACGTC. Protein product: CASSYSIGEQYV. The chain combines TRBV6-2 or TRBV6-3 with TRBJ2-7; D not certain. With 0 bases removed from V and 6 bases from J, the gap between germline ends came to 6 bases. CDR1 and CDR2 from the germline V gene are MNHEY and SVGEGT. The CDR3 sequence is 12 residues long.

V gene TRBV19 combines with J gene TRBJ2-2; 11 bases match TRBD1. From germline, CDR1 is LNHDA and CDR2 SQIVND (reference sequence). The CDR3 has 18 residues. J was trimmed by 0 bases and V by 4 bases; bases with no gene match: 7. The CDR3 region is CASSNPWTGGSNTGELFF. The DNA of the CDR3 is TGTGCCAGTAGTAACCCTTGGACAGGGGGCTCGAACACCGGGGAGCTGTTTTTT.

This chain's CDR3 is CASSEGQATGASPVGKLFF. CDR3 bases: TGTGCCAGCAGTGAAGGTCAAGCGACAGGGGCCTCCCCGGTGGGAAAACTGTTTTTT. V is TRBV2 and J is TRBJ1-4; TRBD1 aligns across 8 bases. The CDR3 extends over 19 amino acids. CDR1 SNHLY and CDR2 FYNNEI come from the germline V gene. V lost 1 base and J lost 10; bases outside the gene matches: 20.

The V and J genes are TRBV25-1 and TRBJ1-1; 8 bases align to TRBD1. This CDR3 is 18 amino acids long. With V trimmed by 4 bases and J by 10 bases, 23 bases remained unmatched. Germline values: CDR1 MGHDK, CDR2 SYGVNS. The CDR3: CASSGTDREGSTELGAFF. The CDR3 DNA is TGTGCCAGCAGTGGAACGGACAGGGAGGGGAGCACTGAACTTGGAGCTTTCTTT.

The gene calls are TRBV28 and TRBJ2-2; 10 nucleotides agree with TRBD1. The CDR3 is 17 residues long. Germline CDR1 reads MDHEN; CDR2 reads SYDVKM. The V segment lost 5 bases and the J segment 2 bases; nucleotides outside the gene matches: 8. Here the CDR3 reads CASSGQGVLVNTGELFF. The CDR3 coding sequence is TGTGCCAGCAGTGGACAGGGGGTCCTCGTCAACACCGGGGAGCTGTTTTTT.

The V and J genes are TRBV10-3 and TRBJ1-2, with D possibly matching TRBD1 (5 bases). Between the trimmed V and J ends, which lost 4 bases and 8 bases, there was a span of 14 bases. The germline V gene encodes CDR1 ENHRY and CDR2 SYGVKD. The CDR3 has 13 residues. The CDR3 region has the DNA TGTGCCATCAGTGCGCGGGGGGACGAAGGCTACACCTTC. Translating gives CAISARGDEGYTF.

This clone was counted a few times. CDR3 coding DNA: TGTGCCAGCACCTCAGCAGGAGGTGGAAACACCATATATTTT. Translated: CASTSAGGGNTIYF. This chain links TRBV2 with TRBJ1-3; D unresolved. The germline V gene encodes CDR1 SNHLY and CDR2 FYNNEI. The CDR3 totals 14 residues. Trimming removed 7 bases from V and 3 bases from J, with 13 bases in between.

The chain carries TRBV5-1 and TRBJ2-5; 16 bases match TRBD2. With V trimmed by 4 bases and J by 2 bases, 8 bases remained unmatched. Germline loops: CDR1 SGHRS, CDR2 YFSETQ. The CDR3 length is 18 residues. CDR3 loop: CASSPGLAGGPGQETQYF. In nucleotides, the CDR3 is TGCGCCAGCAGCCCGGGACTAGCGGGAGGGCCAGGGCAAGAGACCCAGTACTTC.

The CDR3 reads CASSPYAGRGSYNSPLHF. The DNA of the CDR3 is TGTGCCAGCAGTCCCTATGCCGGCAGGGGCTCCTATAATTCACCCCTCCACTTT. The rearrangement links TRBV28 to TRBJ1-6, with a tentative D call TRBD1 (6 bases). The CDR3 totals 18 residues. The germline CDR1 and CDR2 sequences are MDHEN and SYDVKM. V was shortened by 5 bases and J by 0 bases, with 17 bases between the two germline ends. The complete variable domain, with remaining parts taken from reference TRBV28 and TRBJ1-6, reads DVKVTQSSRYLVKRTGEKVFLECVQDMDHENMFWYRQDPGLGLRLIYFSYDVKMKEKGDIPEGYSVSREKKERFSLILESASTNQTSMYLCASSPYAGRGSYNSPLHFGNGTRLTVT.

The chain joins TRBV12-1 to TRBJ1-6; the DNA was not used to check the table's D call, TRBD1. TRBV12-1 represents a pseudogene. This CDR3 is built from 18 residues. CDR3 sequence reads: CASSAFSRGTASNSPLHF. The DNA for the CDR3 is TGTGCCAGCAGCGCTTTCTCCCGTGGGACAGCATCCAATTCACCCCTCCACTTT.

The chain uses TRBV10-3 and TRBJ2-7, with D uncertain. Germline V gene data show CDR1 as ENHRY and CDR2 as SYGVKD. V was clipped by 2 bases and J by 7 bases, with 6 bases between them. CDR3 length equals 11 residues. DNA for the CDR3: TGTGCCATCAGTGAGGGCCAGGAGCAGTACTTC. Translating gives CAISEGQEQYF.

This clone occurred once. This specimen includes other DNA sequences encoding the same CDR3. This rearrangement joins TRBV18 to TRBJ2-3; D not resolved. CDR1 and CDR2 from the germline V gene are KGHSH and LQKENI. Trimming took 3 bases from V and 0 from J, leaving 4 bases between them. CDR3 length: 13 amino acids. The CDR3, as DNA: TGTGCCAGCTCACCCCCTAGCACAGATACGCAGTATTTT. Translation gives CASSPPSTDTQYF.